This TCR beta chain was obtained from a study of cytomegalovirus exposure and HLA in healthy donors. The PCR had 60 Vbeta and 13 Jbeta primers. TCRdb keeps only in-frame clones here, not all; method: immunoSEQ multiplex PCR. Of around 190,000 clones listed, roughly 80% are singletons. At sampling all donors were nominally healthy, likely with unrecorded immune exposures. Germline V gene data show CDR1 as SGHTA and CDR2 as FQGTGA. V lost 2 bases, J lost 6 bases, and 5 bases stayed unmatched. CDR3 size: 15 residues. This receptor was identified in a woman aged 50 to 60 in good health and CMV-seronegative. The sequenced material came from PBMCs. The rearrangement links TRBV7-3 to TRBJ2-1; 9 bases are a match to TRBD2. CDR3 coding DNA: TGTGCCAGCAGCTTATTCGCGGGAGGGGCCAATGAGCAGTTCTTC. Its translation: CASSLFAGGANEQFF.